This is a list of T cell receptor beta chains from one sample in a study of OX40 agonist ivuxolimab in advanced cancers. Generated by immunoSEQ multiplex PCR, the TCRdb table keeps only in-frame clones and is missing some. Of tens of thousands of clones listed, around 86% are singletons. The sample in question was CD4+ or CD8+ T cells sorted from blood, obtained in a trial of the OX40 agonist ivuxolimab. The receptors here all came from an adult with an advanced solid tumor such as melanoma, head and neck, liver or kidney cancer. Both conserved end residues are part of each CDR3. Fields, in order: V gene, D gene, J gene, clone size, CDR3 DNA, CDR3 protein. A D gene is named only where the DNA matches it firmly. Some rows have no size entry. The others give once, few or many, or a class for an expanded clone.

TRBV6-5	TRBD1	TRBJ1-1	NA	TGTGCCAGCAGTAGAACAGGGGTAGGAACTGAAGCTTTCTTT	CASSRTGVGTEAFF
TRBV7-3	NA	TRBJ2-3	NA	TGTGCCAGCAGCTCCTACCTGTCAGATACGCAGTATTTT	CASSSYLSDTQYF
TRBV27	TRBD1	TRBJ1-1	NA	TGTGCCAGCAAAAAGACAGGGATCGTCACTGAAGCTTTCTTT	CASKKTGIVTEAFF
TRBV5-4	TRBD2	TRBJ2-1	NA	TGTGCCAGCAGCCCGGGACTAGCGGGACACAATGAGCAGTTCTTC	CASSPGLAGHNEQFF
TRBV29-1	NA	TRBJ2-6	NA	TGCAGCGCTACACAGGTTGGGGCCAACGTCCTGACTTTC	CSATQVGANVLTF
TRBV19	NA	TRBJ1-2	NA	TGTGCCAGTAGTATTGCTGGGGCCGGCTATGGCTACACCTTC	CASSIAGAGYGYTF
TRBV7-8	TRBD2	TRBJ2-7	NA	TGTGCCAGCAGCTTAAGAAGCGGGAGGGCCAACGAGCAGTACTTC	CASSLRSGRANEQYF
TRBV4-3	NA	TRBJ1-1	NA	TGCGCCAGCAGCCAAGATGTAACTCACACTGAAGCTTTCTTT	CASSQDVTHTEAFF
TRBV7-9	NA	TRBJ2-2	NA	TGTGCCAGCAGTTTCCCTCTAGTCCCCGGGGAGCTGTTTTTT	CASSFPLVPGELFF
TRBV7-2	TRBD2	TRBJ2-3	NA	TGTGCCAGCAGCTACACACCCCCGGGACTACAGGTAGATACGCAGTATTTT	CASSYTPPGLQVDTQYF
TRBV6-1	TRBD1	TRBJ1-1	NA	TGTGCCAGCAGTGTTCTACAGGGGGCTGGCACTGAAGCTTTCTTT	CASSVLQGAGTEAFF
TRBV5-1	NA	TRBJ2-2	NA	TGCGCCAGCAGCTTGGGTCTAGATAACACCGGGGAGCTGTTTTTT	CASSLGLDNTGELFF
TRBV6-6	TRBD1	TRBJ2-6	NA	TGTGCCAGTCAGGGGGCTGGGGCCAACGTCCTGACTTTC	CASQGAGANVLTF
TRBV6-5	NA	TRBJ2-3	once	TGTGCCAGCAGGGGGGGGACAGCAGGGACGCAGTATTTT	CASRGGTAGTQYF
TRBV4-1	NA	TRBJ1-4	once	TGCGCCAGCAGCCACAGGGGTCCAACTAATGAAAAACTGTTTTTT	CASSHRGPTNEKLFF
TRBV7-8	TRBD1	TRBJ1-4	few	TGTGCCAGCAGCGAGTACAGGGGGAGGAATGAAAAACTGTTTTTT	CASSEYRGRNEKLFF
TRBV14	NA	TRBJ2-1	NA	TGTGCCAGCACGGACAACGGGGCCTACAATGAGCAGTTCTTC	CASTDNGAYNEQFF
TRBV5-5	NA	TRBJ2-5	NA	TGTGCCAGCAGCTTGATTAGCGGCCAAGAGACCCAGTACTTC	CASSLISGQETQYF
TRBV6-5	NA	TRBJ2-3	NA	TGTGCCAGCAGTAGCCGGGACAGCACAGATACGCAGTATTTT	CASSSRDSTDTQYF
TRBV6-5	NA	TRBJ1-5	NA	TGTGCCAGCAGTTACTCGAGGTCGCAGCCCCAGCATTTT	CASSYSRSQPQHF